Shown below are 17 T cell receptor beta chains from a single sample sequenced in a study of human CD8 memory T cell subsets. TCR beta was sequenced from UMI-tagged 5' RACE libraries. TCRdb re-called the 5' RACE reads and gives one entry per CDR3 protein, without DNA. The sample holds around 19,000 distinct CDR3 sequences. Material for sequencing was CD8+ T cells from PBMCs. These receptors all come from a human donor in good health.

The chain recombines TRBV29-1 with TRBJ2-7; no DNA is available, so the TRBD2 call from TCRdb remains unchecked. CDR3 length: 14 amino acids. Germline CDR1 is SQVTM and CDR2 is ANQGSEA. CDR3 sequence: CSVELSGATYEQYF.

The chain carries TRBV28 and TRBJ1-1. Looked up from germline, CDR1 is MDHEN and CDR2 is SYDVKM. CDR3 length equals 15 residues. CDR3 protein: CASSWGVKMNTEAFF.

The rearrangement joins TRBV11-3 to TRBJ2-2; the TCRdb call, TRBD2, lacks DNA for checking. The CDR3 totals 14 residues. Germline CDR1 and CDR2: SGHNT and YENEEA. The CDR3 loop is CASSPGLAPGELFF.

The gene calls are TRBV13 and TRBJ2-7; no DNA is available, so the TRBD2 call from TCRdb remains unchecked. Germline values: CDR1 PRHDT, CDR2 FYEKMQ (reference sequence). This CDR3 has 15 residues. CDR3 region: CASSTHGTSRYEQYF.

J is TRBJ1-1 and V is TRBV5-1. Germline V gives CDR1 SGHRS, CDR2 YFSETQ. The CDR3 is 13 amino acids. The CDR3 region is CASSWGRSTEAFF. Full variable domain (remainder filled in from reference TRBV5-1 and TRBJ1-1): KAGVTQTPRYLIKTRGQQVTLSCSPISGHRSVSWYQQTPGQGLQFLFEYFSETQRNKGNFPGRFSGRQFSNSRSEMNVSTLELGDSALYLCASSWGRSTEAFFGQGTRLTVV.

The chain is built from TRBV6-5 and TRBJ1-2; TCRdb's D call of TRBD1 is untestable without DNA. The CDR3 loop spans 13 amino acids. Germline V CDR1 and CDR2: MNHEY, SVGAGI. The CDR3 here is CASSYRTGDGYTF.

The chain carries TRBV7-6 and TRBJ2-7; TCRdb's D call of TRBD2 is untestable without DNA. This CDR3 is 13 amino acids long. Germline CDR1 SGHVS, CDR2 FNYEAQ. The CDR3 sequence is CASSLGGLGEQYF.

This clonotype is deemed medium-sized by its frequency. V gene TRBV7-2 combines with J gene TRBJ2-3; there is no DNA to check the TCRdb D call of TRBD2. The CDR3 is 13 residues long. Germline V gene data show CDR1 as SGHTA and CDR2 as FQGNSA. The CDR3 loop reads CASSLGGADTQYF.

By frequency, this clonotype registers medium-sized (0.01 to 0.1%). This chain links TRBV12-3 or TRBV12-4 with TRBJ2-7; TCRdb designates TRBD1, a call that cannot be tested without DNA. The CDR3 has 14 amino acids. The CDR3 is CASRPGQGLNEQYF.

The rearrangement links TRBV7-9 to TRBJ2-1; TCRdb designates TRBD2, a call that cannot be tested without DNA. Germline V gene sequence: CDR1 SEHNR, CDR2 FQNEAQ (reference sequence). The CDR3 contains 14 residues. CDR3 in amino acids: CASSLTSGGGEQFF.

The gene calls are TRBV6-1 and TRBJ2-2. The CDR3 totals 14 residues. From germline, CDR1 is MNHNS and CDR2 SASEGT. The CDR3 is CASSVGIFTGELFF.

The rearrangement uses TRBV28 and TRBJ1-5; TCRdb's D gene call, TRBD1, goes unchecked for lack of DNA. The CDR3 is 17 amino acids. CDR1 and CDR2 from the germline V gene are MDHEN and SYDVKM. This CDR3 reads CASSAQGRWYSNQPQHF.

V is TRBV5-6 and J is TRBJ1-2; TCRdb's D call of TRBD1 is untestable without DNA. CDR3 size: 16 residues. Germline CDR1 reads SGHDT; CDR2 reads YYEEEE. This CDR3 is CASSSVDRGLNYGYTF.

The chain recombines TRBV12-3 or TRBV12-4 with TRBJ2-2; TCRdb lists TRBD2, though no DNA is available to test this call. The CDR3 consists of 15 residues. The CDR3 sequence: CASSPTSGVSGELFF.

The V and J genes are TRBV7-6 and TRBJ2-7; TCRdb returns TRBD2, unconfirmable since there is no DNA. Germline V gene data show CDR1 as SGHVS and CDR2 as FNYEAQ. The CDR3 has 14 amino acids. The CDR3 sequence is CASSLETSGYEQYF.

The rearrangement uses TRBV29-1 and TRBJ2-5. This CDR3 comprises 12 residues. The germline gives CDR1 SQVTM, CDR2 ANQGSEA. The CDR3: CSVEDRGETQYF.

The chain recombines TRBV10-3 with TRBJ2-1; TCRdb lists TRBD1, though no DNA is available to test this call. The CDR3 sequence is 15 residues long. Germline CDR1 ENHRY, CDR2 SYGVKD. The CDR3 is CAISDPGQGNGEQFF.